The clone carrying this T cell receptor beta chain turned up a few times. Its target is unknown. The sample belongs to a study of post-analysis software for immune sequencing data. General study points: Strong co-clustering by F measure linked samples that shared a preparation batch. Controls' normalized Chao1 diversity significantly exceeded that of multiple sclerosis patients.

Incorporated into the TCR beta cDNA libraries were unique molecular identifiers, which served to reduce PCR and sequencing biases. Each CDR3 protein is one row after TCRdb ran MiXCR on the PCR reads. The top ten hold under 6% of the sample, which has hundreds of thousands of distinct CDR3 sequences, approximately 57% seen once. Specimen: blood. The sequence derives from a girl aged 5 to 17 with multiple sclerosis.

The CDR3 loop reads CASSSLRGAGLEQYF. In DNA, the CDR3 is TGTGCCAGCAGCTCCCTCCGGGGGGCGGGATTGGAGCAGTACTTC. V usage is TRBV7-2 and J usage is TRBJ2-7; tentatively, D is TRBD2 (7 bases). Germline CDR1 and CDR2: SGHTA and FQGNSA. Trimming shortened V by 4 bases and J by 7 bases, and 20 bases separated the two germline ends. The CDR3 spans 15 residues.